This TCR beta chain was observed in a study of blood T cell repertoires in COVID-19. The wider study: Samples came from the United States, Italy and Spain, spanning acute and convalescent COVID-19. Sources were T cells, B-cell-depleted T cells, or PBMCs; the material itself was cDNA or gDNA.

V dropped 8 bases and J dropped 2 bases, with 18 bases sitting between them. The CDR3 length is 15 residues. Germline assignment: CDR1 SGHRS and CDR2 YFSETQ. Authors' methods: How many nucleated cells were present was estimated from reference gene primer amplification. Assay used: immunoSEQ multiplex PCR; TCRdb lists only in-frame clones, some missing. V and J calls and clone size follow that table, whereas D and trimming were derived from the DNA. The data contain about 25,000 clones, roughly 85% of them seen just once; the ten biggest clones take up approximately 21%. The chain recombines TRBV5-1 with TRBJ2-3; weak D call: TRBD1 (7 bases). Material for sequencing was peripheral blood. The clonotype comes from a man in his 70s in a cohort sampled during active COVID-19. The CDR3: CASRSGGTNTDTQYF. The DNA for the CDR3 is TGCGCCAGTAGATCAGGGGGGACCAACACAGATACGCAGTATTTT.